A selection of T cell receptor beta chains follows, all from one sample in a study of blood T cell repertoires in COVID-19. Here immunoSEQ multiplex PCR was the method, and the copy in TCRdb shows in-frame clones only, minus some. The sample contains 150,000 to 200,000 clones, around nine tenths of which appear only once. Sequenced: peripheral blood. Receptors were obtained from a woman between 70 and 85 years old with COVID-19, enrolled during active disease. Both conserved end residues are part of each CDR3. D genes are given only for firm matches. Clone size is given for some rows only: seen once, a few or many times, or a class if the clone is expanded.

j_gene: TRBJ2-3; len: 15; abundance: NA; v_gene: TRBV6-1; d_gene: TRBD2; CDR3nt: TGTGCCAGCAGTGAATCGGGGGGACGAACAGATACGCAGTATTTT; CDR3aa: CASSESGGRTDTQYF
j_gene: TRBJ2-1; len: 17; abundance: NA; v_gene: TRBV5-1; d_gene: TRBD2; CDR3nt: TGCGCCAGCAGCATCGATGGAGGACTAGCGCGAAACAATGAGCAGTTCTTC; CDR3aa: CASSIDGGLARNNEQFF
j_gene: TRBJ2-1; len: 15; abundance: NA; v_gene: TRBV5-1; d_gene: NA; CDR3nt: TGCGCCAGCAGCTTGGCGCCCAACTTTCGCAATGAGCAGTTCTTC; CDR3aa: CASSLAPNFRNEQFF
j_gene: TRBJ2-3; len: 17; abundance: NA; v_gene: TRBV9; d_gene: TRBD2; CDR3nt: TGTGCCAGCAGCGTGGGGACTAGCGGGAGGGCCGTAGATACGCAGTATTTT; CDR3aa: CASSVGTSGRAVDTQYF
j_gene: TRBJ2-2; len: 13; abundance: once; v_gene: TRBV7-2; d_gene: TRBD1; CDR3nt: TGTGCCAGCAGCGTAGACAGGGACCGGGAGCTGTTTTTT; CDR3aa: CASSVDRDRELFF
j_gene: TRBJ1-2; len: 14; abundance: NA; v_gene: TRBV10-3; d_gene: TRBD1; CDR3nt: TGTGCCATCAGTGAGTTTCAGGGGGATATGGGCTACACCTTC; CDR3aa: CAISEFQGDMGYTF
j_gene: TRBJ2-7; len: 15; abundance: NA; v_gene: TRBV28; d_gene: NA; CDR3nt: TGTGCCAGCAGTTTGTCCCCGGGGAATCCCTACGAGCAGTACTTC; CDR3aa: CASSLSPGNPYEQYF
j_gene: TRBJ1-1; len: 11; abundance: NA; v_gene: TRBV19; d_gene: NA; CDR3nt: TGTGCCAGTAACGGTTACGCTGAAGCTTTCTTT; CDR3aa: CASNGYAEAFF
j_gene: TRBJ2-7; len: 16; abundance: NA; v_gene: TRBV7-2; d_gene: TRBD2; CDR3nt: TGTGCCAGCAGCTCCCGCCCAGCGGGGACCACCTACGAGCAGTACTTC; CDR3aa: CASSSRPAGTTYEQYF
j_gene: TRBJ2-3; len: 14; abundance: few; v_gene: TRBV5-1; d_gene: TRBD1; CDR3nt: TGCGCCAGCAGGACTGGGACAGGGGCAGATACGCAGTATTTT; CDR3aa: CASRTGTGADTQYF
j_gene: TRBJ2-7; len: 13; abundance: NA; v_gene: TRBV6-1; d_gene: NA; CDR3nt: TGTGCCAGCAGTGAACTTGGTCGGGACGAGCAGTACTTC; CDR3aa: CASSELGRDEQYF
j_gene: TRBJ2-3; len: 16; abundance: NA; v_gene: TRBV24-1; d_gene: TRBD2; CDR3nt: TGTGCCACCAGTGACCCTAGCGGGAGATACATGGATACGCAGTATTTT; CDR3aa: CATSDPSGRYMDTQYF
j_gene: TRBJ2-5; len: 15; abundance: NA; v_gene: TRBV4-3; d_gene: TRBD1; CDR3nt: TGCGCCAGCAGCCGGGGACAGTTTGACCAAGAGACCCAGTACTTC; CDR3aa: CASSRGQFDQETQYF